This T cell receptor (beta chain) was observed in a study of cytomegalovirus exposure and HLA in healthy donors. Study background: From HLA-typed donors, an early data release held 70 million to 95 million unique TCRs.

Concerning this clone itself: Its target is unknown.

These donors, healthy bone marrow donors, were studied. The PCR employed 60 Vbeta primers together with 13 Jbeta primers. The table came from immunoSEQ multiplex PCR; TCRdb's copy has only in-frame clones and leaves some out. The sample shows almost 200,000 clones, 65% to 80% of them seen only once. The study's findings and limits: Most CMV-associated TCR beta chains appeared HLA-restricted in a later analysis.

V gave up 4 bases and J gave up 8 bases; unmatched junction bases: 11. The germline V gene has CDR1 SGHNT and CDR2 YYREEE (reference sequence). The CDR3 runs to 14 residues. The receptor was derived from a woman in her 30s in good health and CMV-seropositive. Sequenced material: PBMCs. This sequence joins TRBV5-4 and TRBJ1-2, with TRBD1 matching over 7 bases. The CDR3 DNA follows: TGTGCCAGCAGCGCCGACAGGGCCCTGCGCGGCTACACCTTC. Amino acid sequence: CASSADRALRGYTF.